The 32 T cell receptor beta chains in this list originate from one sample, sequenced in a study of T cell responses to AZD1222 COVID-19 vaccine. Data came from immunoSEQ multiplex PCR; TCRdb stores just in-frame clones and leaves some out. This table holds 60,000 to 70,000 clones, over 75% found once. Sample: peripheral blood, taken on day 0 of AZD1222 vaccination. Receptors were obtained from an adult in good health.

The rearrangement joins TRBV5-1 to TRBJ2-3, with 13 positions matching TRBD2. V lost 7 bases to trimming and J lost 4 bases; unmatched junction nucleotides: 3. The CDR3 covers 14 residues. CDR1 and CDR2 from the germline V gene are SGHRS and YFSETQ. CDR3 loop: CASLGTSGADTQYF. The CDR3, as DNA: TGCGCCAGCCTTGGGACTAGCGGGGCAGATACGCAGTATTTT. The full variable domain, rest sourced from reference TRBV5-1 and TRBJ2-3, is KAGVTQTPRYLIKTRGQQVTLSCSPISGHRSVSWYQQTPGQGLQFLFEYFSETQRNKGNFPGRFSGRQFSNSRSEMNVSTLELGDSALYLCASLGTSGADTQYFGPGTRLTVL.

The chain carries TRBV10-3 and TRBJ1-3; unclear D gene. CDR1 is ENHRY and CDR2 is SYGVKD in the germline V gene. V shed 6 bases and J shed 0 bases, with 9 bases lying between them. The CDR3 is made up of 14 amino acids. CDR3 in amino acids: CAIRNGVSGNTIYF. The CDR3 DNA reads TGTGCCATCAGGAATGGAGTCTCTGGAAACACCATATATTTT.

This rearrangement joins TRBV9 to TRBJ2-3, with a possible D match to TRBD1 (5 bases). Germline lookup yields CDR1 SGDLS and CDR2 YYNGEE. The CDR3 covers 16 residues. V was pared by 3 bases and J by 0 bases, with 14 bases between. This chain's CDR3 is CASSGTGESSTDTQYF. CDR3 nucleotide sequence: TGTGCCAGCAGCGGAACAGGAGAAAGTAGCACAGATACGCAGTATTTT.

The gene calls are TRBV7-3 and TRBJ2-1; TRBD2 might be the D (6 bases). Trimming took off 5 bases at V and 6 bases at J, with 14 bases between the two ends. CDR1 is SGHTA and CDR2 is FQGTGA in the germline V gene. The CDR3 is 14 amino acids. The CDR3 loop is CASSTSRGSNEQFF. DNA of the CDR3: TGTGCCAGCAGCACCTCGCGGGGATCCAATGAGCAGTTCTTC.

The rearrangement links TRBV5-1 to TRBJ2-3; D not certain. Trimming shortened V by 2 bases and J by 5 bases, and 3 bases separated the two germline ends. This CDR3 is built from 11 residues. Germline values: CDR1 SGHRS, CDR2 YFSETQ. Here the CDR3 reads CASSFEDTQYF. CDR3 nucleotides: TGCGCCAGCAGCTTCGAAGATACGCAGTATTTT.

The gene calls are TRBV4-1 and TRBJ1-2; TRBD1 might be the D (5 bases). Germline lookup yields CDR1 MGHRA and CDR2 YSYEKL. CDR3 length: 18 amino acids. Trimming took off 0 bases at V and 4 bases at J, with 21 bases between the two ends. CDR3 sequence reads: CASSQDLLGRARSYGYTF. CDR3 DNA sequence: TGCGCCAGCAGCCAAGATCTGTTGGGCAGGGCTCGTAGCTATGGCTACACCTTC.

The chain links TRBV4-1 to TRBJ1-1; unclear D gene. The germline V gene has CDR1 MGHRA and CDR2 YSYEKL. Trimming left V 0 bases short and J 3 bases short, with 14 bases between. The CDR3 extends over 16 amino acids. As DNA, the CDR3 is TGCGCCAGCAGCCAAGATCGGTTCTGGCGGGACACTGAAGCTTTCTTT. The encoded protein is CASSQDRFWRDTEAFF.

The chain is built from TRBV11-2 and TRBJ2-6, with 8 bases fitting TRBD1. The CDR3 covers 16 residues. Germline V CDR1 and CDR2: SGHAT, FQNNGV. Trimming cost V 8 bases and J 0 bases; bases outside gene matches: 6. CDR3 sequence reads: CASRGQGSSGANVLTF. DNA of the CDR3: TGTGCCAGCCGTGGACAGGGAAGCTCTGGGGCCAACGTCCTGACTTTC.

This clone was observed a few times. This same CDR3 is encoded by further DNA sequences in the sample. J is TRBJ2-3 and V is TRBV15, with TRBD1 matching over 9 bases. Germline CDR1 is LNHNV and CDR2 is YYDKDF (reference sequence). V gave up 5 bases and J gave up 4 bases; unmatched junction bases: 4. The CDR3 loop spans 14 amino acids. CDR3 DNA sequence: TGTGCCACCAGCCGGGACAGGGCGGCAGATACGCAGTATTTT. Protein sequence: CATSRDRAADTQYF.

This clone was observed a few times. The chain uses TRBV9 and TRBJ2-3; 9 bases are shared with TRBD2. The CDR3 loop spans 16 amino acids. The V gene end was trimmed by 4 bases and the J gene end by 2 bases; junction bases not matched to a gene: 8. Germline V gene data show CDR1 as SGDLS and CDR2 as YYNGEE. The CDR3 spells CASSLRLAEITDTQYF. The CDR3 DNA is TGTGCCAGCAGCCTCAGACTAGCGGAGATCACAGATACGCAGTATTTT.

The rearrangement joins TRBV27 to TRBJ1-1; 9 positions match TRBD1. In germline, CDR1 is MNHEY, CDR2 SMNVEV (reference sequence). This CDR3 is 15 amino acids long. The V gene end was trimmed by 3 bases and the J gene end by 2 bases; junction bases not matched to a gene: 4. CDR3 in DNA: TGTGCCAGCAGTTTGATGACAGGGGGAAACACTGAAGCTTTCTTT. It specifies CASSLMTGGNTEAFF.

The gene calls are TRBV5-1 and TRBJ2-1; 9 bases are shared with TRBD2. In germline, CDR1 is SGHRS, CDR2 YFSETQ. Germline trimming cut 2 bases from V and 0 bases from J; bases unmatched to any gene: 3. The CDR3 has 16 residues. Here the CDR3 DNA reads TGCGCCAGCAGCTTCAGCGGGGGGAGCTCCTACAATGAGCAGTTCTTC. It is translated as CASSFSGGSSYNEQFF.

The rearrangement links TRBV12-3 or TRBV12-4 to TRBJ2-1; D might be TRBD2 (6 bases). V gave up 4 bases and J gave up 11 bases, with 12 bases separating them. There are 12 residues in the CDR3. Here the CDR3 DNA reads TGTGCCAGCAGTTCCAACGCGGGGAAGCAGTTCTTC. Translated, it gives CASSSNAGKQFF.

This chain connects TRBV15 to TRBJ1-6; D unclear. Trimming stripped 0 bases from V and 3 bases from J, with 6 bases between. This CDR3 has 15 residues. CDR1 LNHNV and CDR2 YYDKDF come from the germline V gene (reference sequence). CDR3 amino acids: CATSRDMGYNSPLHF. For the CDR3, the DNA is TGTGCCACCAGCAGAGATATGGGCTATAATTCACCCCTCCACTTT.

This clone appeared a few times. J is TRBJ1-5 and V is TRBV7-9, with D unresolved. Germline values: CDR1 SEHNR, CDR2 FQNEAQ (reference sequence). This CDR3 contains 13 residues. The germline V and J ends were trimmed by 6 bases and 4 bases, with 10 bases remaining between them. The CDR3 DNA sequence: TGTGCCAGCAGTCCGACCGGGAATCAGCCCCAGCATTTT. The encoded protein is CASSPTGNQPQHF.

The CDR3 loop reads CASSIMGGQTSYGYTF. In nucleotides, the CDR3 is TGTGCCAGTAGTATAATGGGGGGACAGACGAGCTATGGCTACACCTTC. V and J are TRBV19 and TRBJ1-2, with 7 nucleotides matching TRBD1. This CDR3 has 16 amino acids. The J segment lost 4 bases and the V segment lost 2 bases, leaving 10 bases of the junction unmatched. Germline CDR1 and CDR2: LNHDA and SQIVND (reference sequence).

The J gene is TRBJ2-7, the V gene TRBV5-6; no clear D. Germline V lookup: CDR1 SGHDT, CDR2 YYEEEE. CDR3 length: 14 amino acids. Deletions cut 2 bases from V and 3 bases from J, with 12 bases between. The CDR3 nucleotides read TGTGCCAGCAGCTTACGGACGGATTACTACGAGCAGTACTTC. Its translation is CASSLRTDYYEQYF.

Comments on this clone: The same CDR3 is also encoded by other DNA sequences in this sample. The V call is TRBV19, the J call TRBJ1-1; D uncertain. Germline V gene sequence: CDR1 LNHDA, CDR2 SQIVND (reference sequence). V was cut by 3 bases and J by 1 base, with 3 bases left in between. The CDR3 runs 12 residues. The CDR3 loop reads CASSIRNTEAFF. CDR3 nucleotides: TGTGCCAGTAGTATCAGGAACACTGAAGCTTTCTTT.

The chain couples TRBV6-4 to TRBJ1-5; D gene unclear. Germline V gene lookup returns CDR1 MRHNA and CDR2 SNTAGT. V lost 2 bases, J lost 3 bases, and 20 bases lay in between. This CDR3 has 18 amino acids. In nucleotides, the CDR3 is TGTGCCAGCAGTGACCCACTCCGGGGTTTCACGGACAATCAGCCCCAGCATTTT. Its translation: CASSDPLRGFTDNQPQHF.

Note on this clone: The junction departs from the called germline gene at one end, perhaps through a read error. The CDR3 coding sequence is TGTGCCAGCAGCTCCCTCGTGTTAAGCGACTTC. It yields the protein CASSSLVLSDF. The rearrangement joins TRBV11-2 to TRBJ2-7; D unresolved. In germline, CDR1 is SGHAT, CDR2 FQNNGV. This CDR3 spans 11 amino acids. The full variable domain, with the rest looked up from reference TRBV11-2 and TRBJ2-7, is EAGVAQSPRYKIIEKRQSVAFWCNPISGHATLYWYQQILGQGPKLLIQFQNNGVVDDSQLPKDRFSAERLKGVDSTLKIQPAKLEDSAVYLCASSSLVLSDFGPGTRLTVT.

The chain combines TRBV5-5 with TRBJ2-3, with 8 bases matching TRBD2. Germline CDR1 is SGHKS and CDR2 is YYEKEE (reference sequence). The trim removed 4 bases at V and 0 bases at J, leaving 4 bases unmatched. The CDR3 consists of 15 residues. The CDR3 DNA reads TGTGCCAGCAGCCGTAGCGGGACCAGCACAGATACGCAGTATTTT. Its translation: CASSRSGTSTDTQYF. The whole variable domain, filled in from reference TRBV5-5 and TRBJ2-3, reads DAGVTQSPTHLIKTRGQQVTLRCSPISGHKSVSWYQQVLGQGPQFIFQYYEKEERGRGNFPDRFSARQFPNYSSELNVNALLLGDSALYLCASSRSGTSTDTQYFGPGTRLTVL.

The V call is TRBV5-6, the J call TRBJ1-1, with D uncertain. The germline CDR1 and CDR2 sequences are SGHDT and YYEEEE. This CDR3 is built from 13 residues. Deletions cut 4 bases from V and 2 bases from J, with 9 bases between. CDR3 nucleotides: TGTGCCAGCAGCCGGACGGGAAACACTGAAGCTTTCTTT. Translated, it gives CASSRTGNTEAFF. Based on the CDR3 plus reference TRBV5-6 and TRBJ1-1, the full variable domain is DAGVTQSPTHLIKTRGQQVTLRCSPKSGHDTVSWYQQALGQGPQFIFQYYEEEERQRGNFPDRFSGHQFPNYSSELNVNALLLGDSALYLCASSRTGNTEAFFGQGTRLTVV.

This clone came up once. This chain links TRBV3-1 (or the pseudogene TRBV3-2) with TRBJ1-4; D not certain. V was pared by 1 base and J by 2 bases, with 8 bases between. There are 15 residues in the CDR3. The V gene's germline CDR1 is LGHDT and CDR2 YNNKEL (reference sequence). CDR3 nucleotide sequence: TGTGCCAGCAGCCAAGGGTGGAGGACTAATGAAAAACTGTTTTTT. It yields the protein CASSQGWRTNEKLFF.

V usage is TRBV19 and J usage is TRBJ1-5; D is uncertain. Trimming pared 3 bases from V and 6 bases from J, leaving 15 bases between. CDR3 length: 15 residues. Germline V gives CDR1 LNHDA, CDR2 SQIVND (reference sequence). In nucleotides, the CDR3 is TGTGCCAGTAGTATCGGCGGAGCCAAGGGTCAGCCCCAGCATTTT. Translated, it gives CASSIGGAKGQPQHF.

This chain joins TRBV5-1 and TRBJ2-5; D possibly matches TRBD1 or TRBD2 (5 bases each). The V and J ends lost 6 bases and 4 bases respectively, with 16 bases between them. The CDR3 is 14 residues long. The germline V gene has CDR1 SGHRS and CDR2 YFSETQ. In DNA, the CDR3 is TGCGCCAGCATTCAGGACCCGGGGCGAGAGACCCAGTACTTC. This gives the protein CASIQDPGRETQYF.

The CDR3 DNA reads TGTGCCAGCAGTTTACAACTTAATCAGCCCCAGCATTTT. Translating gives CASSLQLNQPQHF. This chain joins TRBV12-3 or TRBV12-4 and TRBJ1-5; D call uncertain. Trimming removed 2 bases at V and 4 bases at J, with 6 bases between. This CDR3 spans 13 amino acids.

V usage is TRBV21-1 and J usage is TRBJ1-2; TRBD1 reflects the table's D call only, with no check against the DNA. TRBV21-1 is noted as a pseudogene. CDR3 size: 15 residues. The CDR3 loop is CASSMGQQHDYGYTF. DNA for the CDR3: TGTGCCAGCAGTATGGGACAGCAACATGACTATGGCTACACCTTC.

The chain uses TRBV18 and TRBJ1-3; unclear D gene. V was clipped by 4 bases and J by 1 base, with 14 bases between them. Germline CDR1 reads KGHSH; CDR2 reads LQKENI. The CDR3 extends over 16 amino acids. CDR3 nucleotides: TGTGCCAGCTCACAAATCATCAGCGGGTCTGGAAACACCATATATTTT. Protein product: CASSQIISGSGNTIYF.

The gene calls are TRBV12-3 or TRBV12-4 and TRBJ2-3, with D possibly being TRBD1 (5 bases). Trimming pared 2 bases from V and 14 bases from J, leaving 14 bases between. CDR3 length: 12 residues. The CDR3 DNA is TGTGCCAGCAGTTTATTTGGACAAGGGTTGTATTTT. Protein sequence: CASSLFGQGLYF.

CDR3 residues: CASNLSGGARTDTQYF. Here the CDR3 DNA reads TGTGCCAGCAACCTTAGCGGGGGGGCGCGCACAGATACGCAGTATTTT. The chain has TRBV28 and TRBJ2-3; the match to TRBD2 covers 11 bases. The V gene end was trimmed by 7 bases and the J gene end by 1 base; junction bases not matched to a gene: 7. This CDR3 spans 16 amino acids. The germline V gene has CDR1 MDHEN and CDR2 SYDVKM.

The chain recombines TRBV9 with TRBJ1-3; no reliable D call. Trimming cost V 0 bases and J 4 bases, with 17 bases left between them. Germline CDR1 is SGDLS and CDR2 is YYNGEE. The CDR3 consists of 17 residues. The CDR3 loop reads CASSVDPLNRRGNTIYF. CDR3 nucleotide sequence: TGTGCCAGCAGCGTAGACCCGTTGAATCGTAGAGGAAACACCATATATTTT.

The chain joins TRBV9 to TRBJ2-1; either TRBD1 or TRBD2 may fit D (7 bases each). The CDR3 sequence is 18 residues long. V was pared by 3 bases and J by 4 bases, with 23 bases between. The V gene's germline CDR1 is SGDLS and CDR2 YYNGEE. The CDR3 loop is CASSARGIGLSGYNEQFF. In DNA form, the CDR3 reads TGTGCCAGCAGCGCCAGGGGGATAGGACTTAGCGGGTACAATGAGCAGTTCTTC.